This T cell receptor beta chain is drawn from a study of T cell repertoires in cytomegalovirus infection. The overall study: CMV epitopes, recently identified HLA-C-restricted and well-studied HLA-B-restricted, were used. Public TCR beta signature analysis indicated the presence of both CMV infection and matching HLA type.

This clonotype was seen repeatedly, ten times or more. Its antigen remains unidentified. TCRdb recomputed calls from the reads with MiXCR, one row per CDR3 protein. Altogether 900,000 to 950,000 distinct CDR3 sequences are present, roughly 30% being singletons, with the ten largest covering roughly 12%. Per germline, CDR1 SGHVS and CDR2 FNYEAQ. Losses at the gene ends were 4 bases for V and 2 bases for J; bases not matched to a gene: 7. This CDR3 has 15 residues. General observations from the study: CMV carriers having the relevant HLA were flagged by cumulative public TCR beta family frequency.

The sample consisted of cultured CD8+ T cells from PBMCs, taken from culture after CMV antigen stimulation. This TCR derives from a human donor in good health (CMV status not recorded). Some clones in this sample may be carry-over from other donors' samples. This sequence joins TRBV7-6 and TRBJ2-7, with TRBD1 matching over 8 bases. CDR3 bases: TGTGCCAGCAGCTCAGGGGGCGCTGGGACCTACGAGCAGTACTTC. Translating gives CASSSGGAGTYEQYF.